This record concerns one TCR beta chain sequence. Its antigen is unidentified. This entry belongs to a study of identical twins. TCRdb reprocessed the 5' RACE reads via MiXCR and lists one record per CDR3 protein. This sample carries some 570,000 distinct CDR3 sequences, 20% to 25% of them seen once, and the ten largest clones take 0.4% to 0.6%. With V trimmed by 5 bases and J by 3 bases, 7 bases remained unmatched. The CDR3 consists of 14 residues. CDR1 and CDR2 from the germline V gene are MNHNS and SASEGT. Notes on the study in general: For out-of-frame beta sequences, excess twin sharing was weaker. Rather than following the same donors, the conclusions depended on cross-sectional statistical analysis. In cord blood, abundant beta clonotypes had fewer insertions; memory showed no trend. An excess of low generation probability was shown by twin-shared out-of-frame alpha sequences.

These sequences were also reported in another study, on yellow fever vaccine responses in identical twins.

The source of this sequence is a woman under 30 in good health. Sample: CD4+ T cells sorted from blood. The chain carries TRBV6-1 and TRBJ2-7; TRBD1 aligns across 7 bases. This CDR3 is CASSQNRGLYEQYF. The CDR3 nucleotides are TGTGCCAGCAGTCAGAACAGGGGTCTCTACGAGCAGTACTTC.